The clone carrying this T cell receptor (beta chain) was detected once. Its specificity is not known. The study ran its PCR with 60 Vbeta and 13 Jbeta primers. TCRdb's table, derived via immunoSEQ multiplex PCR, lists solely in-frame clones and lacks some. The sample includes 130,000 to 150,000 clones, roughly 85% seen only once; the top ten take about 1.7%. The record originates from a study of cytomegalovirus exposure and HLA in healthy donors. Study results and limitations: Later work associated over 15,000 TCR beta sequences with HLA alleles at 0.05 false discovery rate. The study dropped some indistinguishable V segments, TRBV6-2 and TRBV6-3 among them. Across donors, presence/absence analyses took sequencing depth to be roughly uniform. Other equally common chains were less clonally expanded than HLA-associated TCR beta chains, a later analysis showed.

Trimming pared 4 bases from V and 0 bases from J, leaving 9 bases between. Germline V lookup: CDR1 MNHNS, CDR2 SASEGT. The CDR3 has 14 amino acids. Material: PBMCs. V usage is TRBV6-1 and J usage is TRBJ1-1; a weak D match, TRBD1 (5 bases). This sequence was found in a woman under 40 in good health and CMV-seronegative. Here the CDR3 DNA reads TGTGCCAGCAGTGCTGGACACCTGAACACTGAAGCTTTCTTT. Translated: CASSAGHLNTEAFF.